One sample yielded the 21 T cell receptor beta chains listed below, sequenced in a study of blood T cell repertoires in COVID-19. Measured with immunoSEQ multiplex PCR; TCRdb has only the in-frame clones, and not every one. Here the sample spans 200,000 to 250,000 clones, roughly 80% being singletons. The sequencing input was peripheral blood. These receptors all stem from an elderly woman with COVID-19, enrolled during active disease.

The chain carries TRBV6-5 and TRBJ1-1, with 10 bases matching TRBD1. The V and J ends lost 7 bases and 4 bases, in that order; junction bases with no gene match: 6. Per the germline V gene, CDR1 is MNHEY and CDR2 is SVGAGI. The length of the CDR3 is 14 residues. The CDR3 DNA reads as TGTGCCAGCAAGGGGACAGGGGAGGGCACTGAAGCTTTCTTT. Residues: CASKGTGEGTEAFF.

The rearrangement links TRBV7-3 to TRBJ2-5; weak D call: TRBD2 (6 bases). CDR1 and CDR2 from the germline V gene are SGHTA and FQGTGA. V was pared by 3 bases and J by 3 bases, with 8 bases between. CDR3 length: 13 residues. The CDR3 protein is CASSFSGEETQYF. CDR3 DNA: TGTGCCAGCAGCTTTTCGGGGGAAGAGACCCAGTACTTC.

Concerning this clone itself: A junction end diverges from the germline sequence, so it may reflect a read error. The CDR3 sequence: CASSLAQGLGNQPQHF. Here the CDR3 DNA reads TGTGCTAGCAGCTTAGCTCAGGGTTTGGGCAATCAGCCCCAGCATTTT. V and J are TRBV7-7 and TRBJ1-5; D is perhaps TRBD1 (5 bases). CDR3 length: 16 amino acids. Germline loops: CDR1 SSHAT, CDR2 FNYEAQ (reference sequence).

J is TRBJ1-4 and V is TRBV2; 7 positions agree with TRBD1. Germline-derived CDR1 and CDR2 are SNHLY and FYNNEI. The ends lost 5 bases at V and 10 bases at J; junction bases unmatched: 13. The CDR3 is 15 amino acids. The DNA for the CDR3 is TGTGCCAGCAGTCTCCCCACAGGGGATAGGGGAAAACTGTTTTTT. It is translated as CASSLPTGDRGKLFF.

The chain has TRBV19 and TRBJ1-5; tentative D call: TRBD1 (5 bases). This CDR3 is built from 16 residues. V was trimmed by 1 base and J by 6 bases, leaving 16 bases between them. Looked up from germline, CDR1 is LNHDA and CDR2 is SQIVND (reference sequence). Here the CDR3 reads CASSIVGQGTAQPQHF. CDR3 nucleotides: TGTGCCAGTAGTATAGTTGGTCAGGGAACGGCTCAGCCCCAGCATTTT.

CDR3 amino acids: CATARGLNTGELFF. CDR3 bases: TGTGCCACCGCGCGGGGGCTGAACACCGGGGAGCTGTTTTTT. The V gene is TRBV28, the J gene TRBJ2-2, with D tentatively TRBD2 (7 bases). Germline V gene data show CDR1 as MDHEN and CDR2 as SYDVKM. Trimming removed 10 bases from V and 1 base from J, with 13 bases in between. The CDR3 sequence is 14 residues long.

This chain uses TRBV20-1 with TRBJ1-1, with a tentative D call TRBD1 (5 bases). The germline CDR1 and CDR2 sequences are DFQATT and SNEGSKA (reference sequence). This CDR3 region has 11 residues. The CDR3 protein is CRTQGGTEAFF. The CDR3 DNA is TGCAGGACCCAGGGCGGCACTGAAGCTTTCTTT.

The V call is TRBV5-1, the J call TRBJ2-1; D is unclear. This CDR3 has 15 amino acids. V dropped 0 bases and J dropped 1 base, with 8 bases sitting between them. The germline V gene has CDR1 SGHRS and CDR2 YFSETQ. CDR3 amino acids: CASSLAVVSYNEQFF. CDR3 coding DNA: TGCGCCAGCAGCTTGGCTGTAGTTTCCTACAATGAGCAGTTCTTC.

The V call is TRBV7-9, the J call TRBJ2-7; 12 bases fit TRBD2. This CDR3 spans 15 amino acids. Looked up from germline, CDR1 is SEHNR and CDR2 is FQNEAQ (reference sequence). After removal of 2 bases from V and 5 bases from J, the junction contained 4 bases not matched to a gene. The CDR3: CASSLKLAGGHEQYF. The CDR3 DNA sequence: TGTGCCAGCAGCTTAAAACTAGCGGGGGGCCACGAGCAGTACTTC.

This chain connects TRBV28 to TRBJ1-1; the D is unclear. The CDR3 is 11 amino acids. Germline values: CDR1 MDHEN, CDR2 SYDVKM. Trimming removed 3 bases from V and 11 bases from J, with 10 bases in between. CDR3 sequence (DNA): TGTGCCAGCAGTTTGGTGAGCGCCGCTTTCTTT. This sequence encodes CASSLVSAAFF.

This sequence joins TRBV2 and TRBJ2-3; 11 bases map to TRBD1. The germline gives CDR1 SNHLY, CDR2 FYNNEI. CDR3 size: 14 residues. After removal of 10 bases from V and 2 bases from J, the junction contained 5 bases not matched to a gene. CDR3 DNA sequence: TGTGCCACAGGACAGGGGGCCACCACAGATACGCAGTATTTT. Encoded protein: CATGQGATTDTQYF.

The genes are TRBV5-1 and TRBJ2-1; 10 bases fit TRBD2. J lost 7 bases, V lost 7 bases, and 8 bases had no gene match. CDR1 SGHRS and CDR2 YFSETQ come from the germline V gene. CDR3 length equals 14 residues. The DNA of the CDR3 is TGCGCCAGCCAGGCCTCTAGCGGGGGAAATGAGCAGTTCTTC. Translating gives CASQASSGGNEQFF.

The chain combines TRBV10-1 with TRBJ1-5, with D uncertain. Deletions cut 5 bases from V and 5 bases from J, with 10 bases between. The germline V gene encodes CDR1 WNHNN and CDR2 SYGVQD (reference sequence). The CDR3 extends over 13 amino acids. The CDR3 region is CASSPTGDQPQHF. The CDR3 DNA follows: TGCGCCAGCAGTCCTACTGGAGATCAGCCCCAGCATTTT.

The rearrangement uses TRBV4-2 and TRBJ2-1; no definite D call. The germline gives CDR1 LGHNA, CDR2 YNFKEQ. The CDR3 is made up of 13 amino acids. The V end lost 4 bases, the J end lost 8 bases, and 12 bases lay between the germline ends. The CDR3 spells CASSLEEPDEQFF. The CDR3 nucleotides are TGTGCCAGCAGCCTCGAGGAGCCGGATGAGCAGTTCTTC.

The chain combines TRBV19 with TRBJ1-4; D gene uncertain. V dropped 3 bases and J dropped 2 bases, with 10 bases sitting between them. This CDR3 spans 15 amino acids. In germline, CDR1 is LNHDA, CDR2 SQIVND (reference sequence). Here the CDR3 reads CASSIRQTTNEKLFF. Written as DNA, the CDR3 is TGTGCCAGTAGTATTCGTCAGACTACTAATGAAAAACTGTTTTTT.

This clone has a single count. The genes are TRBV18 and TRBJ1-3; 10 bases align to TRBD1. Germline CDR1 and CDR2: KGHSH and LQKENI. The CDR3 is 22 amino acids. The ends lost 4 bases at V and 0 bases at J; junction bases unmatched: 21. The CDR3 protein is CASSLQTRGTGDLPTSGNTIYF. The CDR3 DNA reads TGTGCCAGCTCACTGCAGACCCGGGGGACAGGGGACCTGCCTACCTCTGGAAACACCATATATTTT.

The genes are TRBV5-1 and TRBJ2-1; 7 bases are a match to TRBD2. The CDR3 is 15 amino acids. V was clipped by 2 bases and J by 7 bases; unmatched bases: 9. Germline CDR1 reads SGHRS; CDR2 reads YFSETQ. The CDR3 reads CASSLKPPGGNEQFF. CDR3 DNA sequence: TGCGCCAGCAGCTTAAAACCTCCCGGGGGGAATGAGCAGTTCTTC.

This chain joins TRBV5-3 and TRBJ2-1; 10 positions agree with TRBD2. TRBV5-3 qualifies as an ORF whose function is uncertain. CDR3 length: 18 amino acids. Trimming at V came to 10 bases and at J to 1 base, leaving 17 bases not matched to a gene. CDR3 sequence reads: CARRKREGGNRSYNEQFF. In DNA form, the CDR3 reads TGTGCCCGCCGAAAGCGGGAGGGAGGCAATCGTTCCTACAATGAGCAGTTCTTC.

J is TRBJ2-2 and V is TRBV7-8; tentative D call: TRBD2 (5 bases). Germline V gene lookup returns CDR1 SGHVS and CDR2 FQNEAQ. Trimming removed 1 base from V and 7 bases from J, with 10 bases in between. This CDR3 has 14 residues. In DNA form, the CDR3 reads TGTGCCAGCAGCTTAGTGGACTGGGGCGGGGAGCTGTTTTTT. It specifies CASSLVDWGGELFF. Filled out from reference TRBV7-8 and TRBJ2-2, the complete variable domain reads GAGVSQSPRYKVAKRGQDVALRCDPISGHVSLFWYQQALGQGPEFLTYFQNEAQLDKSGLPSDRFFAERPEGSVSTLKIQRTQQEDSAVYLCASSLVDWGGELFFGEGSRLTVL.

There are a few counts of this clone. J is TRBJ1-1 and V is TRBV2; possibly TRBD1 for D (6 bases). This CDR3 contains 13 residues. Trimming pared 5 bases from V and 1 base from J, leaving 8 bases between. The germline gives CDR1 SNHLY, CDR2 FYNNEI. The CDR3: CASSQQGNTEAFF. The CDR3 DNA is TGTGCCAGCAGTCAACAGGGGAACACTGAAGCTTTCTTT. The full variable domain, in which reference TRBV2 and TRBJ1-1 provide the parts outside the CDR3, is EPEVTQTPSHQVTQMGQEVILRCVPISNHLYFYWYRQILGQKVEFLVSFYNNEISEKSEIFDDQFSVERPDGSNFTLKIRSTKLEDSAMYFCASSQQGNTEAFFGQGTRLTVV.

The chain is built from TRBV18 and TRBJ1-2; D not resolved. This CDR3 is 15 amino acids long. V was trimmed by 3 bases and J by 8 bases, leaving 19 bases between them. CDR1 is KGHSH and CDR2 is LQKENI in the germline V gene. The CDR3 loop is CASSPSTGPSGGYTF. The CDR3 DNA reads as TGTGCCAGCTCACCTTCTACCGGGCCCTCGGGAGGCTACACCTTC.